The entry that follows covers one T cell receptor beta chain sequence. Its antigen is currently unknown. This specimen comes from a study of post-analysis software for immune sequencing data. Study findings and constraints: The normalized Chao1 diversity of multiple sclerosis patients was significantly lower than that of controls. Patients used four to six TRBV segments, including TRBV5-6, TRBV5-1 and TRBV20-1, more often than controls.

Trimming removed 3 bases from V and 4 bases from J; junction bases left unmatched: 9. Looked up from germline, CDR1 is SNHLY and CDR2 is FYNNEI. CDR3 size: 17 residues. TCR beta cDNA libraries had unique molecular identifiers. In TCRdb, the PCR reads were re-called with MiXCR into one record per CDR3 protein. The sample contains hundreds of thousands of distinct CDR3 sequences, over 45% of which appear only once. The sample taken for sequencing was blood. The chain recombines TRBV2 with TRBJ2-1; 10 positions match TRBD2. The sequence was obtained from a girl aged 2 to 10 with multiple sclerosis. CDR3 DNA: TGTGCCAGCAGTGAGGGGACTAGCGAGAGGGCTTACAATGAGCAGTTCTTC. Amino acid sequence: CASSEGTSERAYNEQFF.